The source of this T cell receptor beta chain is a study of cytomegalovirus exposure and HLA in healthy donors. The PCR was carried out with 60 Vbeta primers and 13 Jbeta primers. Profiling relied on immunoSEQ multiplex PCR, and the TCRdb table lists in-frame clones only, not all of them. The sample includes 69,000 or so clones, about 74% of them seen just once. CDR1 GTSNPN and CDR2 SVGIG come from the germline V gene (reference sequence). The CDR3 is made up of 13 amino acids. V was clipped by 3 bases and J by 8 bases; unmatched bases: 9. The receptor's source is a woman aged 55-70 years in good health and CMV-seropositive. Source material: PBMCs. This rearrangement joins TRBV30 to TRBJ1-2, with 7 positions matching TRBD1. CDR3 region: CAWRRQGIGGYTF. Written as DNA, the CDR3 is TGTGCCTGGAGGAGACAGGGTATTGGGGGCTACACCTTC.